Below are 19 T cell receptor beta chains sequenced from a single sample in a study of blood T cells in healthy people across ages (dated by TCRdb to about 2015). Library generation was performed with 5' RACE. The sequencer was an Illumina HiSeq 2500. The second PCR ran for roughly 6 to 11 cycles and used a J-beta primer mix along with a sample-barcoded 5' primer. TCRdb trimmed public reads at Q25 via fastp, called clones via MiXCR and kept in-frame beta chains. Every distinct CDR3 protein forms one entry, paired with its most common genes and DNA. A total of some 1.1 million distinct CDR3 sequences appear in this sample, approximately 38% of them only once. Together, the top ten hold around 13% of the sample. The specimen sequenced was blood. The receptors shown here come from a man aged 18 to 29 in good health.

CDR3 sequence: CASSSPRDRNYDEQFF. CDR3 coding DNA: TGTGCCAGCAGTAGCCCCCGGGACAGGAATTACGATGAGCAGTTCTTC. The gene calls are TRBV6-5 and TRBJ2-1; 8 bases line up with TRBD1. With V trimmed by 5 bases and J by 8 bases, 14 bases remained unmatched. The CDR3 length is 16 residues. Germline V CDR1 and CDR2: MNHEY, SVGAGI.

This rearrangement joins TRBV20-1 to TRBJ2-5, with a tentative D call TRBD1 (6 bases). Germline CDR1 DFQATT, CDR2 SNEGSKA (reference sequence). Deletions cut 3 bases from V and 3 bases from J, with 8 bases between. This CDR3 is built from 12 residues. The CDR3 DNA reads TGCAGTGCTAGGACAGGAGAAGAGACCCAGTACTTC. As protein: CSARTGEETQYF.

This clonotype was seen only a few times. The chain uses TRBV12-5 and TRBJ2-2; D gene uncertain. V lost 2 bases and J lost 4, with 5 bases in between. CDR3 size: 13 residues. CDR1 and CDR2 (germline): LGHNT, FRNRAP. The CDR3 nucleotides read TGTGCTAGTGGTTTGCGGGCCACCGGGGAGCTGTTTTTT. It yields the protein CASGLRATGELFF.

The chain joins TRBV15 to TRBJ1-1; 11 bases line up with TRBD1. Germline CDR1 LNHNV, CDR2 YYDKDF (reference sequence). This CDR3 is 16 amino acids long. With V trimmed by 3 bases and J by 0 bases, 3 bases remained unmatched. CDR3 nucleotide sequence: TGTGCCACCAGCAGCGGGACAGGGGGTCTGAACACTGAAGCTTTCTTT. Amino acid sequence: CATSSGTGGLNTEAFF.

In its sample, this clonotype was seen many times. V and J are TRBV7-3 and TRBJ2-5; tentative D call: TRBD2 (5 bases). This CDR3 contains 14 residues. Germline lookup yields CDR1 SGHTA and CDR2 FQGTGA. V shed 2 bases and J shed 11 bases, with 18 bases lying between them. The CDR3 loop reads CASSLYAGHNEQYF. The CDR3 DNA sequence: TGTGCCAGCAGCTTATACGCGGGCCACAATGAGCAGTACTTC.

CDR3 bases: TGCAGTGCTGCGACCGGGACAGGGAGGAAGTTTGAGGATACGCAGTATTTT. This gives the protein CSAATGTGRKFEDTQYF. The V and J genes are TRBV20-1 and TRBJ2-3; 9 bases are a match to TRBD1. The CDR3 runs 17 residues. Germline V CDR1 and CDR2: DFQATT, SNEGSKA (reference sequence). After removal of 5 bases from V and 6 bases from J, the junction contained 18 bases not matched to a gene.

The chain joins TRBV30 to TRBJ1-5; unclear D gene. V shed 2 bases and J shed 7 bases, with 12 bases lying between them. The CDR3 has 13 amino acids. CDR1 and CDR2 from the germline V gene are GTSNPN and SVGIG (reference sequence). The CDR3 nucleotides read TGTGCCTGGAGTACCCGGACCGTCCAGCCCCAGCATTTT. Translating gives CAWSTRTVQPQHF. Full variable domain (remainder filled in from reference TRBV30 and TRBJ1-5): SQTIHQWPATLVQPVGSPLSLECTVEGTSNPNLYWYRQAAGRGLQLLFYSVGIGQISSEVPQNLSASRPQDRQFILSSKKLLLSDSGFYLCAWSTRTVQPQHFGDGTRLSIL.

This clonotype turned up a few times. J is TRBJ1-1 and V is TRBV9, with TRBD1 identical over 7 bases. This CDR3 is 14 amino acids long. Looked up from germline, CDR1 is SGDLS and CDR2 is YYNGEE. After removal of 7 bases from V and 3 bases from J, the junction contained 9 bases not matched to a gene. CDR3 amino acids: CASQGGPPDTEAFF. CDR3 DNA: TGTGCCAGCCAAGGGGGCCCCCCGGACACTGAAGCTTTCTTT.

The chain couples TRBV21-1 to TRBJ1-5. TRBV21-1 is termed a pseudogene. The CDR3 is 15 residues long. Here the CDR3 reads CASSNWQGHNQPQHF. The CDR3 DNA follows: TGTGCCAGCAGCAATTGGCAGGGCCACAATCAGCCCCAGCATTTT.

The table lists this clonotype with a few counts. Relative to the germline gene, one junction end is altered; a read error may explain this. The J gene is TRBJ1-2, the V gene TRBV6-1; 7 nucleotides line up with TRBD1. Germline-derived CDR1 and CDR2 are MNHNS and SASEGT. This CDR3 has 17 residues. CDR3: CASSRTGGQSSDYGYTF. Here the CDR3 DNA reads TGTGCCAGCAGCCGAACTGGGGGACAGAGTTCGGACTATGGTTACACCTTC.

The chain has TRBV4-1 and TRBJ2-5; TRBD1 or TRBD2 may be the D gene (7 bases each). Deletions cut 2 bases from V and 11 bases from J, with 18 bases between. Germline V gene lookup returns CDR1 MGHRA and CDR2 YSYEKL. There are 14 residues in the CDR3. CDR3 sequence (DNA): TGCGCCAGCAGCCAAACGACAGGGACTAATGAGCAGTACTTC. It yields the protein CASSQTTGTNEQYF.

This rearrangement joins TRBV11-2 to TRBJ1-6, with unresolved D. CDR3 length equals 18 residues. CDR1 and CDR2 from the germline V gene are SGHAT and FQNNGV. V was cut by 3 bases and J by 6 bases, with 21 bases left in between. In DNA, the CDR3 is TGTGCCAGCAGCTTCGGCTCCCCCAGAGCTGTGGGTAATTCACCCCTCCACTTT. This translates into CASSFGSPRAVGNSPLHF.

The chain recombines TRBV5-1 with TRBJ2-6; D may be TRBD1 (5 bases). The V and J ends lost 2 bases and 1 base respectively, with 16 bases between them. Germline CDR1 SGHRS, CDR2 YFSETQ. CDR3 size: 18 residues. The CDR3 is CASSFQGPLVSGANVLTF. The DNA of the CDR3 is TGCGCCAGCAGCTTCCAGGGTCCTCTAGTGTCTGGGGCCAACGTCCTGACTTTC.

This chain links TRBV12-5 with TRBJ1-1; tentatively, D is TRBD1 (6 bases). Germline assignment: CDR1 LGHNT and CDR2 FRNRAP. The V end was cut by 0 bases, the J end by 0 bases, with 14 bases between. The CDR3 consists of 17 residues. The CDR3 nucleotides are TGTGCTAGTGGTTTGGTCCTGACAGGTGTCATGAACACTGAAGCTTTCTTT. Its translation is CASGLVLTGVMNTEAFF.

There are a few counts of this clonotype. V usage is TRBV7-9 and J usage is TRBJ1-6; a possible D gene is TRBD1 (5 bases). The CDR3 contains 15 residues. V was shortened by 4 bases and J by 8 bases, with 15 bases between the two germline ends. The germline gives CDR1 SEHNR, CDR2 FQNEAQ (reference sequence). The CDR3 here is CASSSRRGGDSPLHF. CDR3 nucleotides: TGTGCCAGCAGCTCCCGTCGGGGCGGCGATTCACCCCTCCACTTT.

The V gene is TRBV2, the J gene TRBJ2-2; TRBD1 agrees at 9 bases. CDR1 and CDR2 from the germline V gene are SNHLY and FYNNEI. The junction had 6 bases not matched to a gene; V was cut back by 8 bases and J by 5 bases. The CDR3 consists of 14 residues. The chain's CDR3 is CASGRDRDTGELFF. The CDR3 nucleotides read TGTGCCAGCGGGCGGGACAGGGATACCGGGGAGCTGTTTTTT.

The chain couples TRBV9 to TRBJ2-7; D is undetermined. Looked up from germline, CDR1 is SGDLS and CDR2 is YYNGEE. The germline V and J ends were trimmed by 3 bases and 7 bases, with 17 bases remaining between them. The CDR3 length is 14 residues. The CDR3 region is CASSAAKEYNEQYF. In nucleotides, the CDR3 is TGTGCCAGCAGCGCGGCCAAGGAGTACAATGAGCAGTACTTC.

The genes are TRBV29-1 and TRBJ2-1, with TRBD1 as a possible D gene (8 bases). The J call may be wrong; the DNA end is better matched by TRBJ2-7. This CDR3 spans 16 amino acids. Germline CDR1 SQVTM, CDR2 ANQGSEA. CDR3 bases: TGCAGCGTTGAAGAAAACAGGGGGGGACCCTACAATGAGCAGTACTTC. This encodes CSVEENRGGPYNEQYF.

This clonotype occurred a few times. The chain recombines TRBV9 with TRBJ1-1; D remains unclear. The germline V gene has CDR1 SGDLS and CDR2 YYNGEE. The CDR3 extends over 16 amino acids. V lost 3 bases and J lost 6, with 21 bases in between. CDR3 region: CASSAVGRGLRAEAFF. For the CDR3, the DNA is TGTGCCAGCAGCGCGGTCGGCAGAGGGCTTCGCGCTGAAGCTTTCTTT.